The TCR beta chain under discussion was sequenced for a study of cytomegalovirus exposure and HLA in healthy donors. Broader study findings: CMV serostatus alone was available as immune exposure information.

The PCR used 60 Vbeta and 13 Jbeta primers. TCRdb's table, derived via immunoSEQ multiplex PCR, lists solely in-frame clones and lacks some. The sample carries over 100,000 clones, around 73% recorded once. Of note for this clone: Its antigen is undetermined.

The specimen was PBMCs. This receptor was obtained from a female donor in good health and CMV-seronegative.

The CDR3 region is CASSIRGRGTGELFF. The CDR3 coding sequence is TGTGCCAGTAGTATAAGAGGCAGAGGGACCGGGGAGCTGTTTTTT. The V gene is TRBV19, the J gene TRBJ2-2; a possible D gene is TRBD2 (5 bases). Germline values: CDR1 LNHDA, CDR2 SQIVND (reference sequence). The CDR3 consists of 15 residues. Trimming cost V 2 bases and J 5 bases, with 12 bases left between them. Based on the CDR3 plus reference TRBV19 and TRBJ2-2, the full variable domain is DGGITQSPKYLFRKEGQNVTLSCEQNLNHDAMYWYRQDPGQGLRLIYYSQIVNDFQKGDIAEGYSVSREKKESFPLTVTSAQKNPTAFYLCASSIRGRGTGELFFGEGSRLTVL.